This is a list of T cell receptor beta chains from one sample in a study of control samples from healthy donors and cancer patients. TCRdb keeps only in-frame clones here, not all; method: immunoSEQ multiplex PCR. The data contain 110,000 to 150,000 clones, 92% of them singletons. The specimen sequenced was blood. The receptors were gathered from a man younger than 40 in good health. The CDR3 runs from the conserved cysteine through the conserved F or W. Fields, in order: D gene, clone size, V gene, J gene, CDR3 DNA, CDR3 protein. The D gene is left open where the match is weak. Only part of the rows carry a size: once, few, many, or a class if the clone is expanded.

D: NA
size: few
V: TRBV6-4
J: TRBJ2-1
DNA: TGTGCCAGCAGTGACTCAGGTGAGGGTGAGCAGTTCTTC
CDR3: CASSDSGEGEQFF

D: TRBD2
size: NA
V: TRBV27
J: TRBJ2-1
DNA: TGTGCCAGCAGTCACGGACCCGGGGGGTCCAATGAGCAGTTCTTC
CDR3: CASSHGPGGSNEQFF

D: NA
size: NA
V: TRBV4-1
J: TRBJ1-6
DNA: TGCGCCAGCAGCCTGCCCGGGCCTCTCCAACCCCTCCACTTT
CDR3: CASSLPGPLQPLHF

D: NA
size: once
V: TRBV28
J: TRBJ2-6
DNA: TGTGCCAGCAGATCGAGTAACTCTGGGGCCAACGTCCTGACTTTC
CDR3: CASRSSNSGANVLTF

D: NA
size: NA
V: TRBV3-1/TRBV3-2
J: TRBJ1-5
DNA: TGTGCCAGCAGCCACGGGAACAATCAGCCCCAGCATTTT
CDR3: CASSHGNNQPQHF

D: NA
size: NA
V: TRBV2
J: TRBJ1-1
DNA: TGTGCCAGCAACGGCAGGGGTGGTGAAGCTTTCTTT
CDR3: CASNGRGGEAFF

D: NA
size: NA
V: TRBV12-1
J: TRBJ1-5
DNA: TGTGCCAGCAGCTTTGTACAGGGCAATCAGCCCCAGCATTTT
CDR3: CASSFVQGNQPQHF

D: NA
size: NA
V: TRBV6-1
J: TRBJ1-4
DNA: TGTGCCAGCACTGATCCTCCAGGGACAACTAATGAAAAACTGTTTTTT
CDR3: CASTDPPGTTNEKLFF

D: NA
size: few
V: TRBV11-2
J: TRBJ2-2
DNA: TGTGCCAGCAGCTTATACCGGGAAGTTTGGGACACCGGGGAGCTGTTTTTT
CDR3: CASSLYREVWDTGELFF

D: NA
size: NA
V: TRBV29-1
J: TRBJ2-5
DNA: TGCAGCGTTGAAAATGGGGAGACCCAGTACTTC
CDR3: CSVENGETQYF

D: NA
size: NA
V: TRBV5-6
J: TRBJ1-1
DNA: TGTGCCAGCAGCTTGGGAGGGAACACTGAAGCTTTCTTT
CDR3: CASSLGGNTEAFF

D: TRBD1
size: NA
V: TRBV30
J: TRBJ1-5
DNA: TGTGCCTGGAGTAACCGGACAGGAAAGGCGAGTCAGCCCCAGCATTTT
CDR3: CAWSNRTGKASQPQHF